Following are 21 T cell receptor beta chains from one sample sequenced in a study of cytomegalovirus exposure and HLA in healthy donors. It was with 60 Vbeta and 13 Jbeta primers that the PCR ran. Generated by immunoSEQ multiplex PCR, the TCRdb table keeps only in-frame clones and is missing some. The profile shows about 89,000 clones, roughly 85% of them singletons. The sequenced material came from PBMCs. Receptor source: a man between 40 and 49 years old in good health and CMV-seropositive.

V and J are TRBV6-5 and TRBJ1-2, with TRBD1 identical over 8 bases. V shed 5 bases, J shed 3 bases, and the junction held 5 bases outside the gene matches. Germline CDR1 reads MNHEY; CDR2 reads SVGAGI. CDR3 length equals 14 residues. CDR3 protein: CASSRTGSHYGYTF. CDR3 bases: TGTGCCAGCAGTCGGACAGGGTCACACTATGGCTACACCTTC.

V is TRBV7-8 and J is TRBJ2-1, with D tentatively TRBD2 (6 bases). Per germline, CDR1 SGHVS and CDR2 FQNEAQ. The V end lost 5 bases, the J end lost 0 bases, and 17 bases lay between the germline ends. The CDR3 covers 17 residues. This CDR3 reads CASSTGGAGSSYNEQFF. CDR3 DNA sequence: TGTGCCAGCAGCACGGGCGGGGCTGGAAGCTCCTACAATGAGCAGTTCTTC.

V usage is TRBV7-9 and J usage is TRBJ2-5, with 15 bases lining up with TRBD2. V lost 8 bases and J lost 5; bases outside the gene matches: 3. Germline V gene sequence: CDR1 SEHNR, CDR2 FQNEAQ (reference sequence). This CDR3 contains 14 residues. CDR3 sequence (DNA): TGTGCCAGCGGACTAGCGGGGGGGCCGGAGACCCAGTACTTC. Protein: CASGLAGGPETQYF.

This chain uses TRBV6-6 with TRBJ1-5; D perhaps matches TRBD1 (5 bases). The CDR3 sequence is 12 residues long. V lost 10 bases to trimming and J lost 9 bases, with 16 bases between them. Germline V lookup: CDR1 MNHNY, CDR2 SVGAGI (reference sequence). The CDR3 loop reads CAIRDWEGPQHF. In DNA form, the CDR3 reads TGTGCCATCCGGGACTGGGAAGGGCCCCAGCATTTT.

This clone has just one count. The chain combines TRBV6-1 with TRBJ1-5, with 7 positions matching TRBD1. Trimming removed 6 bases from V and 3 bases from J; junction bases left unmatched: 5. The CDR3 consists of 14 residues. Germline V gives CDR1 MNHNS, CDR2 SASEGT. Here the CDR3 DNA reads TGTGCCAGCAGAACGGGACAGATCAATCAGCCCCAGCATTTT. Translated: CASRTGQINQPQHF.

The sample holds a few counts of this clone. V usage is TRBV27 and J usage is TRBJ2-3; 7 nucleotides agree with TRBD1. The germline V gene has CDR1 MNHEY and CDR2 SMNVEV (reference sequence). The J segment lost 2 bases and the V segment lost 0 bases, leaving 11 bases of the junction unmatched. The CDR3 covers 18 residues. The CDR3 is CASSLSVRGRHLTDTQYF. The CDR3 nucleotides are TGTGCCAGCAGTTTATCCGTGAGGGGGCGACATCTCACAGATACGCAGTATTTT.

The chain employs TRBV29-1 and TRBJ2-7; TRBD1 might be the D (5 bases). CDR1 is SQVTM and CDR2 is ANQGSEA in the germline V gene. CDR3 length: 13 amino acids. Trimming stripped 4 bases from V and 0 bases from J, with 10 bases between. Here the CDR3 reads CSVGQYASYEQYF. The CDR3 bases are TGCAGCGTTGGACAGTACGCCTCCTACGAGCAGTACTTC.

V gene TRBV19 combines with J gene TRBJ2-7; D might be TRBD1 (7 bases). Looked up from germline, CDR1 is LNHDA and CDR2 is SQIVND (reference sequence). This CDR3 has 15 residues. V was cut by 3 bases and J by 3 bases, with 15 bases left in between. For the CDR3, the DNA is TGTGCCAGTAGTATGGAGGGGGCAGGGAACTACGAGCAGTACTTC. Translated, it gives CASSMEGAGNYEQYF.

CDR3 in amino acids: CASSVLLAGVDTQYF. The CDR3 DNA reads TGTGCCAGCAGTGTACTGCTAGCGGGGGTAGATACGCAGTATTTT. This rearrangement joins TRBV6-5 to TRBJ2-3, with TRBD2 identical over 10 bases. V was pared by 5 bases and J by 5 bases, with 7 bases of the junction left unmatched. Germline V gene sequence: CDR1 MNHEY, CDR2 SVGAGI. The length of the CDR3 is 15 residues.

This chain connects TRBV20-1 to TRBJ2-1; perhaps TRBD1 as D (5 bases). The V end was cut by 3 bases, the J end by 12 bases, with 12 bases between. The CDR3 is made up of 11 amino acids. In germline, CDR1 is DFQATT, CDR2 SNEGSKA (reference sequence). CDR3 DNA sequence: TGCAGTGCTAGTGATACAGGCGCGCAGTTCTTC. Amino acids: CSASDTGAQFF.

The V gene is TRBV30, the J gene TRBJ1-4, with D perhaps TRBD1 (5 bases). Trimming pared 0 bases from V and 4 bases from J, leaving 12 bases between. The CDR3 has 15 residues. Germline V gives CDR1 GTSNPN, CDR2 SVGIG (reference sequence). The CDR3 region is CAWSVNDRNNEKLFF. Here the CDR3 DNA reads TGTGCCTGGAGTGTGAATGACAGAAATAATGAAAAACTGTTTTTT. The variable domain in full, completed from reference TRBV30 and TRBJ1-4, reads SQTIHQWPATLVQPVGSPLSLECTVEGTSNPNLYWYRQAAGRGLQLLFYSVGIGQISSEVPQNLSASRPQDRQFILSSKKLLLSDSGFYLCAWSVNDRNNEKLFFGSGTQLSVL.

The rearrangement links TRBV4-1 to TRBJ2-7; no clear D. V was cut by 0 bases and J by 3 bases, with 12 bases left in between. The CDR3 runs to 15 residues. The V gene's germline CDR1 is MGHRA and CDR2 YSYEKL. The CDR3 region is CASSQDPGAFYEQYF. The CDR3 nucleotides read TGCGCCAGCAGCCAAGATCCCGGAGCGTTCTACGAGCAGTACTTC.

The genes are TRBV4-1 and TRBJ2-7; D possibly corresponds to TRBD1 (6 bases). Germline V gives CDR1 MGHRA, CDR2 YSYEKL. V lost 0 bases, J lost 4 bases, and 7 bases lay in between. This CDR3 contains 13 residues. CDR3 protein: CASSQDQGYEQYF. CDR3 coding DNA: TGCGCCAGCAGCCAAGACCAGGGGTACGAGCAGTACTTC.

The chain carries TRBV5-1 and TRBJ1-2; D not resolved. The germline CDR1 and CDR2 sequences are SGHRS and YFSETQ. This CDR3 has 13 amino acids. V lost 3 bases and J lost 2, with 8 bases in between. CDR3 DNA: TGCGCCAGCAGCTCGTCGGTGAACTATGGCTACACCTTC. Protein sequence: CASSSSVNYGYTF.

Note on this clone: One end of the junction varies from germline; a read error may be responsible. V and J are TRBV7-9 and TRBJ1-6; D is unclear. This CDR3 region has 16 residues. Germline assignment: CDR1 SEHNR and CDR2 FQNEAQ (reference sequence). DNA for the CDR3: TGTTCCAGCAGCCGCGGGGTGAGCTCCTATAATTCACCCCTCCACTTT. Protein: CSSSRGVSSYNSPLHF.

This chain joins TRBV2 and TRBJ1-5, with D perhaps TRBD1 (6 bases). Trimming took 7 bases from V and 0 from J, leaving 13 bases between them. This CDR3 contains 15 residues. Per germline, CDR1 SNHLY and CDR2 FYNNEI. CDR3 sequence (DNA): TGTGCCAGCACAACCGGACAGCTTAGCAATCAGCCCCAGCATTTT. Its translation: CASTTGQLSNQPQHF.

The DNA for the CDR3 is TGTGCCAGCAGGAAGGGACAGGGAACCTACGAGCAGTACTTC. Translating it yields CASRKGQGTYEQYF. The chain recombines TRBV6-6 with TRBJ2-7, with TRBD1 matching 9 bases. V trimming: 6 bases; J trimming: 2 bases; junction bases outside the gene matches: 5. Germline CDR1 is MNHNY and CDR2 is SVGAGI (reference sequence). This CDR3 spans 14 amino acids.

This chain links TRBV10-2 with TRBJ2-7; 7 nucleotides line up with TRBD2. V lost 0 bases to trimming and J lost 6 bases; unmatched junction nucleotides: 8. CDR3 size: 15 residues. Germline V gene data show CDR1 as WSHSY and CDR2 as SAAADI. CDR3 coding DNA: TGCGCCAGCAGTGAGTCGGGACTACCTCCCATCGAGCAGTACTTC. It is translated as CASSESGLPPIEQYF.

This chain uses TRBV14 with TRBJ1-1; D remains ambiguous. The V and J ends lost 2 bases and 2 bases respectively, with 6 bases between them. This CDR3 spans 13 amino acids. From germline, CDR1 is SGHDN and CDR2 FVKESK. For the CDR3, the DNA is TGTGCCAGCAGCCAAAACAAAAACACTGAAGCTTTCTTT. This translates into CASSQNKNTEAFF.

This clone was seen only once. One end of the junction fails to match germline, which may point to a read error. The V and J genes are TRBV7-7 and TRBJ2-3, with 9 positions matching TRBD1. The CDR3 is 13 amino acids. CDR1 and CDR2 from the germline V gene are SSHAT and FNYEAQ (reference sequence). The CDR3 sequence: CASSRTGADTQYF. The CDR3 DNA follows: TGTGCTAGCAGCCGGACAGGGGCAGATACGCAGTATTTT.

V gene TRBV9 combines with J gene TRBJ2-5, with 7 positions matching TRBD2. CDR1 is SGDLS, CDR2 YYNGEE, per germline. Trimming took 2 bases from V and 5 from J; bases not matched to a gene: 12. The CDR3 is made up of 16 amino acids. CDR3 sequence: CASSVGPGGSPETQYF. The CDR3 DNA reads TGTGCCAGCAGCGTTGGTCCCGGGGGGTCCCCCGAGACCCAGTACTTC.